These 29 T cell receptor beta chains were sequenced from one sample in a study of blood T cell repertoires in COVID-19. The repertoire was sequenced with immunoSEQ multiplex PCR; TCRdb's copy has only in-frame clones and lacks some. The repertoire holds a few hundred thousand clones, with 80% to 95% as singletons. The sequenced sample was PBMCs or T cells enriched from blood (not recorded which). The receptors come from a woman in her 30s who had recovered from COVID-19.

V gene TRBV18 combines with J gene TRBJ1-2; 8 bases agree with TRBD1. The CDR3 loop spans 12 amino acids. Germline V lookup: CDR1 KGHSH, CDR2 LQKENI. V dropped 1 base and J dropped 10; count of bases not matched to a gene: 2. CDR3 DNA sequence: TGTGCCAGCTCACCACTGACAGGGGTCTACACCTTC. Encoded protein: CASSPLTGVYTF.

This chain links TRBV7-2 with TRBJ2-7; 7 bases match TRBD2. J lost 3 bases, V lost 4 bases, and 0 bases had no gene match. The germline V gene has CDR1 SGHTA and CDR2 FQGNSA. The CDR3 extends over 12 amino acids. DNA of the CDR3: TGTGCCAGCAGCTCTAGCGGCTACGAGCAGTACTTC. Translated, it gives CASSSSGYEQYF.

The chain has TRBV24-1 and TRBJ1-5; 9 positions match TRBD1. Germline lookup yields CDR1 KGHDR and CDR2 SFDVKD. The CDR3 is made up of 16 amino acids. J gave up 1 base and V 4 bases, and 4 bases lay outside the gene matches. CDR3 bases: TGTGCCACCAGTGACCCGGGGACAGGGAGCAATCAGCCCCAGCATTTT. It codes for CATSDPGTGSNQPQHF.

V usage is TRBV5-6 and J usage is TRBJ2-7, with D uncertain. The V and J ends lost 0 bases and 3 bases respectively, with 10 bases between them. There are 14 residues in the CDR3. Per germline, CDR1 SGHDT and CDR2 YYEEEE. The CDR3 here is CASSLGAGHYEQYF. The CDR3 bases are TGTGCCAGCAGCTTGGGGGCAGGCCACTACGAGCAGTACTTC.

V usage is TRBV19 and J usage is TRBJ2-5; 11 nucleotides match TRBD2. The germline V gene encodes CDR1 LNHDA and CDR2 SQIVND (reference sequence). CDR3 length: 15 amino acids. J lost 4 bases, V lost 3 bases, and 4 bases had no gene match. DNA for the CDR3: TGTGCCAGTAGTATTGGTCTAGCGGGGGGAGAGACCCAGTACTTC. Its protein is CASSIGLAGGETQYF.

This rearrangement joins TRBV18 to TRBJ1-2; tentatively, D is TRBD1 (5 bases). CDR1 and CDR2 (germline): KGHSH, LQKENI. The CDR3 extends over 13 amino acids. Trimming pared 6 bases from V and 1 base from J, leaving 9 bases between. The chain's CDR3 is CASSTGDNYGYTF. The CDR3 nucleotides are TGTGCCAGCTCTACGGGGGATAACTATGGCTACACCTTC.

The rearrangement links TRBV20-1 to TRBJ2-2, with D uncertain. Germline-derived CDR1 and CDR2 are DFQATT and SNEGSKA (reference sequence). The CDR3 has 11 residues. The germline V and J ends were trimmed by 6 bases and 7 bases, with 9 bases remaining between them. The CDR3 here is CSAARYGELFF. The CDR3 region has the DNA TGCAGTGCCGCGAGGTACGGGGAGCTGTTTTTT.

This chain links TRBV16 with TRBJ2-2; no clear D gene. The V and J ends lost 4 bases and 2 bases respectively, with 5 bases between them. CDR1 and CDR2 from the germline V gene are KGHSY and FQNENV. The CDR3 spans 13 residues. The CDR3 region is CASSPYNTGELFF. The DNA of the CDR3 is TGTGCCAGCAGCCCTTATAACACCGGGGAGCTGTTTTTT.

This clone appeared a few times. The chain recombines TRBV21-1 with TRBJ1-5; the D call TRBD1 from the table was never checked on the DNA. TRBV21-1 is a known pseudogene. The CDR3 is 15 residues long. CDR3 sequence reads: CASSKEWACGQPQHF. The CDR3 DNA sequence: TGTGCCAGCAGCAAAGAGTGGGCCTGTGGGCAGCCCCAGCATTTT.

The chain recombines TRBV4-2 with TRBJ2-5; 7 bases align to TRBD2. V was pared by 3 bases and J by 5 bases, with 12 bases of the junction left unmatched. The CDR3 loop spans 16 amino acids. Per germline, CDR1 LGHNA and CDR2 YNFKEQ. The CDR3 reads CASSHNWGGLEETQYF. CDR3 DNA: TGTGCCAGCAGCCACAATTGGGGAGGGTTGGAGGAGACCCAGTACTTC.

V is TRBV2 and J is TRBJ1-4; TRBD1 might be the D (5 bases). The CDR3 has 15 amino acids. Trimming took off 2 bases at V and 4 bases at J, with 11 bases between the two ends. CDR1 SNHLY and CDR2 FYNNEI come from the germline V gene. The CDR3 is CASSELETVNEKLFF. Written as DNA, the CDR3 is TGTGCCAGCAGTGAACTAGAGACAGTTAATGAAAAACTGTTTTTT.

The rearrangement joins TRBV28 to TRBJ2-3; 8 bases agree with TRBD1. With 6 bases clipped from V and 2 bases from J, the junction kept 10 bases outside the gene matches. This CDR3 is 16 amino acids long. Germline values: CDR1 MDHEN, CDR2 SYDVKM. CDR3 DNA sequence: TGTGCCAGCAGGGCCGTTGGCAGGGGGCTCACAGATACGCAGTATTTT. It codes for CASRAVGRGLTDTQYF.

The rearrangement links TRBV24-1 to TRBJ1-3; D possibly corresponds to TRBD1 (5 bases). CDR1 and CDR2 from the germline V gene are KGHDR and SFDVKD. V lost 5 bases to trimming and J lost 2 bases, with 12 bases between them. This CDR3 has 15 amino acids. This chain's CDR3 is CATSGLGVAGNTIYF. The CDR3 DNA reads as TGTGCCACCAGTGGTTTAGGGGTGGCTGGAAACACCATATATTTT.

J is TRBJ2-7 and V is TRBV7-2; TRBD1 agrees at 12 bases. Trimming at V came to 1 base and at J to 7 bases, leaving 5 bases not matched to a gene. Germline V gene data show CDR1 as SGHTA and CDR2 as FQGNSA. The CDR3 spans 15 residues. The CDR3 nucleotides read TGTGCCAGCAGCTTAGAGGGACAGGGGGCGCGAGAGCAGTACTTC. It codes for CASSLEGQGAREQYF.

The CDR3 reads CASSLDGVDGYTF. Written as DNA, the CDR3 is TGTGCCAGCAGCTTGGACGGGGTGGATGGCTACACCTTC. The rearrangement joins TRBV5-5 to TRBJ1-2, with D uncertain. The CDR3 is 13 residues long. Germline V gene lookup returns CDR1 SGHKS and CDR2 YYEKEE (reference sequence). The V end lost 0 bases, the J end lost 6 bases, and 9 bases lay between the germline ends.

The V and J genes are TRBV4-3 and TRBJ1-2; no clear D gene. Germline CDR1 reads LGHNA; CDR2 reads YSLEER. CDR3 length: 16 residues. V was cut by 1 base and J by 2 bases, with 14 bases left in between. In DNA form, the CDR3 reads TGCGCCAGCAGCCAAGTCGGCGTAGGCAGGAACTATGGCTACACCTTC. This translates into CASSQVGVGRNYGYTF.

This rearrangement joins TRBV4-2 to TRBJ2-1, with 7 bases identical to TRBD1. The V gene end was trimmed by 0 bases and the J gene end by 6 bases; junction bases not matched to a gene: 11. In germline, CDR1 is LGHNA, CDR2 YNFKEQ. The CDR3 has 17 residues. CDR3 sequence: CASSQEAPQRGLNEQFF. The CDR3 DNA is TGTGCCAGCAGCCAAGAGGCCCCCCAGAGGGGGCTCAATGAGCAGTTCTTC.

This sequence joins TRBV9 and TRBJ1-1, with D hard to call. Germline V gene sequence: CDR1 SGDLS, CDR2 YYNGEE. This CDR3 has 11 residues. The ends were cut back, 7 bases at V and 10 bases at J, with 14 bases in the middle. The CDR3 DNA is TGTGCCAGCTTCCCAGGATTTACAGCTTTCTTT. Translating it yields CASFPGFTAFF.

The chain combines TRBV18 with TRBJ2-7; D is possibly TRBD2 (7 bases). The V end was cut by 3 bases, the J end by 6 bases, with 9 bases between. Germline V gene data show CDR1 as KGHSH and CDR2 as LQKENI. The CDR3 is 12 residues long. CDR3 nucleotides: TGTGCCAGCTCACCGGGGGGGGCCGAGCAGTACTTC. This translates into CASSPGGAEQYF.

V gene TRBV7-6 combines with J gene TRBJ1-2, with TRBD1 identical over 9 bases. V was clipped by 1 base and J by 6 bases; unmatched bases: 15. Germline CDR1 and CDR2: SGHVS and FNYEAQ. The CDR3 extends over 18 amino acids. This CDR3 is CASSLGGYGTGSSDGYTF. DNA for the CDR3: TGTGCCAGCAGCTTAGGGGGGTATGGGACAGGGTCTTCTGATGGCTACACCTTC.

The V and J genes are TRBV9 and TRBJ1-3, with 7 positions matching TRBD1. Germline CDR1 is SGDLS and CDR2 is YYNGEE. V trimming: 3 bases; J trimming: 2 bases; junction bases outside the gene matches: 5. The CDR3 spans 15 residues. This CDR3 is CASSEPGTAGNTIYF. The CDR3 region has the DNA TGTGCCAGCAGCGAACCCGGGACAGCTGGAAACACCATATATTTT.

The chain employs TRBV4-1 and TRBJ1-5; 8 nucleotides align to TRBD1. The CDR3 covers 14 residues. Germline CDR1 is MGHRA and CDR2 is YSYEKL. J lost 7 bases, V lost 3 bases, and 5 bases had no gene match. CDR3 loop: CASSQADRAQPQHF. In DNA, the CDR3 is TGCGCCAGCAGCCAGGCGGACAGGGCCCAGCCCCAGCATTTT.

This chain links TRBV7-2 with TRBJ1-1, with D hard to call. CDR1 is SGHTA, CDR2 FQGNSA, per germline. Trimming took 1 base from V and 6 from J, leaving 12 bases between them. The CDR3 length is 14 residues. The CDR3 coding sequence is TGTGCCAGCAGCTTAGTGGTGGACTGGGCTGAAGCTTTCTTT. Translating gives CASSLVVDWAEAFF.

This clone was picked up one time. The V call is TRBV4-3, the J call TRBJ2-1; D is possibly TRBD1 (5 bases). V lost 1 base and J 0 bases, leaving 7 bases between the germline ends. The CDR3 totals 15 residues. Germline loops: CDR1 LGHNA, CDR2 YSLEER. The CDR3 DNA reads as TGCGCCAGCAGCCAAGCCGACAGCTCCTACAATGAGCAGTTCTTC. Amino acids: CASSQADSSYNEQFF.

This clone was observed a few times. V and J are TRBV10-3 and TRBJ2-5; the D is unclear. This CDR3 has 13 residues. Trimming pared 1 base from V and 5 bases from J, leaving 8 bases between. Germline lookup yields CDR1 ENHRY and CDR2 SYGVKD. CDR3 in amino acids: CAISELGLETQYF. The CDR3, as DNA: TGTGCCATCAGTGAGTTGGGCTTGGAGACCCAGTACTTC.

CDR3 amino acids: CATSRQGKNQPQHF. The CDR3 nucleotides are TGTGCCACCAGCAGACAGGGTAAAAATCAGCCCCAGCATTTT. This chain joins TRBV15 and TRBJ1-5, with D possibly being TRBD1 (5 bases). Trimming removed 2 bases at V and 4 bases at J, with 9 bases between. CDR1 and CDR2 from the germline V gene are LNHNV and YYDKDF (reference sequence). The CDR3 loop spans 14 amino acids. Together with reference TRBV15 and TRBJ1-5, the CDR3 gives the full variable domain: DAMVIQNPRYQVTQFGKPVTLSCSQTLNHNVMYWYQQKSSQAPKLLFHYYDKDFNNEADTPDNFQSRRPNTSFCFLDIRSPGLGDTAMYLCATSRQGKNQPQHFGDGTRLSIL.

The CDR3 nucleotides read TGTGCCAGCAGCCAAGGTCGGACACCCAAGGTTAATGAAAAACTGTTTTTT. Residues: CASSQGRTPKVNEKLFF. The chain is built from TRBV3-1 (or the pseudogene TRBV3-2) and TRBJ1-4; a weak D match, TRBD1 (5 bases). Germline V gene sequence: CDR1 LGHDT, CDR2 YNNKEL (reference sequence). Trimming stripped 1 base from V and 4 bases from J, with 16 bases between. CDR3 length: 17 residues.

CDR3 bases: TGTGCCAGCAGCTCCCAGGTGAACACTGAAGCTTTCTTT. Translated: CASSSQVNTEAFF. The chain carries TRBV11-2 and TRBJ1-1, with D unresolved. Germline V CDR1 and CDR2: SGHAT, FQNNGV. V was pared by 4 bases and J by 0 bases, with 6 bases between. The CDR3 has 13 amino acids.

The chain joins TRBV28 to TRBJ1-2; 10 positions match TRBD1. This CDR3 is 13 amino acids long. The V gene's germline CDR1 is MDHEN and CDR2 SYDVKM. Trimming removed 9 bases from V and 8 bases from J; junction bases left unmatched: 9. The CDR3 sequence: CASQAGQGGGYTF. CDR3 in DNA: TGTGCCAGTCAGGCTGGACAGGGGGGGGGCTACACCTTC.